This T cell receptor (beta chain) was recovered during a study of blood T cells in healthy people across ages (dated by TCRdb to about 2015). About the investigation overall: In model experiments, template switching captured about one uniquely barcoded TCR beta cDNA molecule for every two T cells. Using deep sequencing normalized with unique cDNA molecular identifiers, the study measured how TCR beta repertoire diversity changes with age. The donors were split into four age groups: young (average about 16 years), middle-aged (about 40), aged (approximately 60) and long-lived (82). To avoid experimental bias, donors of different ages were spread randomly across the sequencing lanes. Using the same blood draw, the study looked at two additional independent replicas of 1 million unique cDNA reads for two donors, one aged 18 to 29 and the other aged 80 or older.

The paper as a whole reports these results and caveats: Estimates of total diversity from one million sequenced T cells were regarded as lower bounds and underestimates. Bulk unsorted PBMC profiling prevented conclusive comparison of naive and antigen-experienced compartments. Compared with the aged group, more naive CD4+ T cells, fewer expanded clones and increased TCR diversity were shown by the long-lived group, suggesting age selection. Because the CMV infection status of the donors was unknown, age-related changes in expanded clonotypes may potentially have been confounded. The percentage of naive T cells measured by flow cytometry correlated strongly with observed TCR beta diversity. Observed TCR beta diversity per million T cells fell roughly linearly with age, and a significant reduction was already apparent by age around 39.

The 39 donors, aged roughly 6 to 100 years, were systemically healthy Caucasian individuals from Russia. Each donor gave roughly 9 milliliters of peripheral blood, drawn into EDTA-treated Vacutainer tubes. Ficoll-Paque density-gradient centrifugation was used to isolate PBMCs, with at least 6.5 million per sample. Trizol reagent was used to extract total RNA from PBMCs, with at least 5.5 micrograms per sample. For every donor, an aliquot of PBMCs went through flow cytometry to measure the percentages of naive CD45RAhigh/CD27high T cells. Libraries were constructed by 5' RACE. Sequencing took place on an Illumina HiSeq 2500. A second PCR of about 7 to 12 cycles was performed with a sample-barcoded 5' primer and a J-beta primer mix. A template-switch 5' adaptor carrying 12 random nucleotides introduced a unique molecular identifier onto each TCR beta cDNA molecule. Each sample yielded at least 2.5 million CDR3-containing paired-end reads. The Mint cDNA synthesis kit, primed by a TRBC-specific oligonucleotide, was used to synthesize first-strand cDNA from all RNA. Following uracil-DNA glycosylase treatment, a first 18-cycle PCR with universal primers M1SS and BC2_uni_R was performed on all cDNA. Regarding the original processing steps: For normalization, 1 million high-quality reads were randomly selected from each sample, with every read carrying a distinct molecular identifier. Reads sharing molecular identifiers were discarded rather than binned into consensus sequences. MiTCR, with a Q25 quality threshold and the strictest error-elimination algorithm, was used for CDR3 identification, clonotype clustering and error correction. A nonparametric unseen species model with Euler transformation was used to estimate lower-bound total TCR beta diversity. TCRdb passed the public sequencing reads through fastp at Q25 and MiXCR, retaining productive beta sequences. Under each unique CDR3 protein, matching rows form one entry showing the most common genes and DNA. In this record, the V and J calls reflect TCRdb's handling and not the investigators' own analysis. The sample records around 1,700,000 distinct CDR3 sequences, roughly 28% of which are singletons. The top ten hold roughly 8% of the sample.

Sequences MNHEY (CDR1) and SVGAGI (CDR2) are obtained from the germline V gene. Including cysteine and phenylalanine, the CDR3 has 16 amino acids. The entry retains the CDR3 DNA only, 48 bases that are in frame from base 1. A word on this clonotype: Its binding antigen is unknown. There are no base qualities to consult, and no much larger clone falls within one base.

Specimen: blood. This receptor was identified in a woman in her 30s in good health. This chain is built from TRBV6-5 and TRBJ2-1, and 12 junction bases match TRBD2. The J call may be mistaken, given a closer DNA end match to TRBJ2-7. The bases are TGTGCCAGCAGCCGTACGACTAGCGGGAGCTCCTACGAGCAGTACTTC. Protein translation: CASSRTTSGSSYEQYF.